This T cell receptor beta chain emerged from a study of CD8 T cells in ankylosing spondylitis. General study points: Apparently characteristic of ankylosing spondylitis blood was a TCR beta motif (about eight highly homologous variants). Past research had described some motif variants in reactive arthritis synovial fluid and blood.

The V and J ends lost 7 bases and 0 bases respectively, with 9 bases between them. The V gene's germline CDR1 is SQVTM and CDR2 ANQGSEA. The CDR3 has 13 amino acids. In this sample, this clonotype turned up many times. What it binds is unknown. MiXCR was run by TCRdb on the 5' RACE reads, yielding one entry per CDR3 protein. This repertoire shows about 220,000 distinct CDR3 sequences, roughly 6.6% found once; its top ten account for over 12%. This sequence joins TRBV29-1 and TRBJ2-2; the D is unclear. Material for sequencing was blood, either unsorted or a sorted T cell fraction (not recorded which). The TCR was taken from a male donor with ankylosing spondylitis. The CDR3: CSAQAPNTGELFF. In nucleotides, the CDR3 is TGCAGCGCCCAGGCTCCGAACACCGGGGAGCTGTTTTTT.